Below are 25 T cell receptor beta chains sequenced from a single sample in a study of cytomegalovirus exposure and HLA in healthy donors. Primers for the PCR totalled 60 Vbeta and 13 Jbeta. This table comes from immunoSEQ multiplex PCR, and its TCRdb copy is limited to in-frame clones, with some not included. The sample yields about 180,000 clones, 75% to 80% seen once. Sequencing was done on a sample of PBMCs. The receptors were sampled from a man in his forties or fifties in good health and CMV-seropositive.

V and J are TRBV9 and TRBJ2-7; 7 bases line up with TRBD2. J lost 3 bases, V lost 0 bases, and 6 bases had no gene match. The CDR3 has 15 residues. The V gene's germline CDR1 is SGDLS and CDR2 YYNGEE. CDR3 in DNA: TGTGCCAGCAGCGTAGATGCTAGCGGCAGCTACGAGCAGTACTTC. Residues: CASSVDASGSYEQYF. The whole variable domain, filled in from reference TRBV9 and TRBJ2-7, reads DSGVTQTPKHLITATGQRVTLRCSPRSGDLSVYWYQQSLDQGLQFLIQYYNGEERAKGNILERFSAQQFPDLHSELNLSSLELGDSALYFCASSVDASGSYEQYFGPGTRLTVT.

The J gene is TRBJ2-5, the V gene TRBV5-4; D remains ambiguous. Trimming removed 4 bases from V and 4 bases from J, with 17 bases in between. The CDR3 sequence is 15 residues long. Germline CDR1 is SGHNT and CDR2 is YYREEE (reference sequence). Here the CDR3 reads CASSASQLPRETQYF. Here the CDR3 DNA reads TGTGCCAGCAGCGCCAGCCAACTCCCTAGAGAGACCCAGTACTTC.

V gene TRBV5-6 combines with J gene TRBJ1-5, with 10 positions matching TRBD1. Germline-derived CDR1 and CDR2 are SGHDT and YYEEEE. The CDR3 sequence is 15 residues long. The ends lost 2 bases at V and 6 bases at J; junction bases unmatched: 5. CDR3 bases: TGTGCCAGCAGCTTAACGACAGGGGGCATTCAGCCCCAGCATTTT. Translating it yields CASSLTTGGIQPQHF.

The rearrangement links TRBV28 to TRBJ2-7; TRBD2 matches 12 bases. Germline assignment: CDR1 MDHEN and CDR2 SYDVKM. There are 16 residues in the CDR3. J lost 0 bases, V lost 5 bases, and 5 bases had no gene match. The CDR3 region is CASSPLAGGYSYEQYF. The CDR3 bases are TGTGCCAGCAGTCCGCTAGCGGGAGGGTACTCCTACGAGCAGTACTTC.

The V and J genes are TRBV7-9 and TRBJ2-2, with 10 bases that match TRBD2. V trimming: 4 bases; J trimming: 6 bases; junction bases outside the gene matches: 11. The CDR3 has 17 amino acids. Germline V gives CDR1 SEHNR, CDR2 FQNEAQ (reference sequence). The CDR3 sequence is CASSSPGLAILAGELFF. CDR3 nucleotides: TGTGCCAGCAGCTCCCCGGGACTAGCGATACTGGCCGGGGAGCTGTTTTTT.

CDR3 loop: CASCDPGTVHQPQHF. CDR3 sequence (DNA): TGTGCCAGCTGCGACCCCGGGACAGTCCATCAGCCCCAGCATTTT. This rearrangement joins TRBV28 to TRBJ1-5; TRBD1 aligns across 7 bases. The V gene's germline CDR1 is MDHEN and CDR2 SYDVKM. With V trimmed by 8 bases and J by 5 bases, 12 bases remained unmatched. The CDR3 totals 15 residues. The entire variable domain, with the rest obtained from reference TRBV28 and TRBJ1-5, is as follows: DVKVTQSSRYLVKRTGEKVFLECVQDMDHENMFWYRQDPGLGLRLIYFSYDVKMKEKGDIPEGYSVSREKKERFSLILESASTNQTSMYLCASCDPGTVHQPQHFGDGTRLSIL.

This clone has just a few counts. V is TRBV5-1 and J is TRBJ2-1, with 8 bases identical to TRBD2. The CDR3 sequence is 16 residues long. CDR1 SGHRS and CDR2 YFSETQ come from the germline V gene. The V segment lost 2 bases and the J segment 2 bases; nucleotides outside the gene matches: 6. The DNA of the CDR3 is TGCGCCAGCAGCTTAACCGGGACTAGTCCCTACAATGAGCAGTTCTTC. It is translated as CASSLTGTSPYNEQFF.

This chain joins TRBV27 and TRBJ1-5; D gene uncertain. V lost 5 bases to trimming and J lost 0 bases, with 8 bases between them. The CDR3 has 14 amino acids. Germline loops: CDR1 MNHEY, CDR2 SMNVEV (reference sequence). This CDR3 is CASSLTNSNQPQHF. CDR3 sequence (DNA): TGTGCCAGCAGTCTGACAAATAGCAATCAGCCCCAGCATTTT.

In nucleotides, the CDR3 is TGCGCCAGCAGCTTGGACAGAAACACCGGGGAGCTGTTTTTT. Amino acids: CASSLDRNTGELFF. V gene TRBV5-1 combines with J gene TRBJ2-2; no clear D. The germline V gene has CDR1 SGHRS and CDR2 YFSETQ. V gave up 0 bases and J gave up 2 bases, with 5 bases separating them. This CDR3 is built from 14 residues.

The CDR3 coding sequence is TGTGCCTCTTACAGGGACACCGGGGAGCTGTTTTTT. Translation gives CASYRDTGELFF. The V and J genes are TRBV6-1 and TRBJ2-2, with TRBD1 as a possible D gene (6 bases). This CDR3 region has 12 residues. The V gene lost 11 bases and the J gene lost 3 bases, with 10 bases spanning the gap. Germline CDR1 and CDR2: MNHNS and SASEGT.

Details on this clone: Additional DNA sequences in this sample encode the identical CDR3. The V gene is TRBV1, the J gene TRBJ2-7; TRBD1, as called in the table, went unchecked against the DNA. TRBV1 is a pseudogene. This CDR3 has 19 residues. The CDR3 DNA follows: TGCACCAGCAGCCAGCGCGGGACAGGGGGGATAACCCTACCCTACGAGCAGTACTTC. It codes for CTSSQRGTGGITLPYEQYF.

This chain connects TRBV19 to TRBJ1-4; D not certain. The CDR3 covers 16 residues. The V end lost 9 bases, the J end lost 0 bases, and 17 bases lay between the germline ends. Per germline, CDR1 LNHDA and CDR2 SQIVND (reference sequence). CDR3 region: CASSLKSAATNEKLFF. In DNA, the CDR3 is TGTGCCAGCTCCCTCAAGAGCGCTGCAACTAATGAAAAACTGTTTTTT.

The chain links TRBV11-3 to TRBJ2-1; D is perhaps TRBD2 (6 bases). The V gene lost 3 bases and the J gene lost 7 bases, with 16 bases spanning the gap. The germline CDR1 and CDR2 sequences are SGHNT and YENEEA. CDR3 length equals 15 residues. DNA of the CDR3: TGTGCCAGCAGCTTGGACCTCGGGAGTTTTAATGAGCAGTTCTTC. Protein product: CASSLDLGSFNEQFF.

This clone was seen just once. The chain joins TRBV19 to TRBJ2-1; 7 bases are shared with TRBD2. This CDR3 has 16 residues. Germline CDR1 and CDR2: LNHDA and SQIVND (reference sequence). Trimming took 7 bases from V and 1 from J; bases not matched to a gene: 10. DNA for the CDR3: TGTGCCAGTACCCCTTGGGGGGGACGATCCTACAATGAGCAGTTCTTC. This encodes CASTPWGGRSYNEQFF.

The CDR3 DNA is TGCGCCAGCAGCTTGTCTAGTAGTCGGAGCTCCTACAATGAGCAGTTCTTC. Protein product: CASSLSSSRSSYNEQFF. The chain employs TRBV5-1 and TRBJ2-1; D is ambiguous. Trimming cost V 1 base and J 0 bases, with 14 bases left between them. The CDR3 loop spans 17 amino acids. CDR1 is SGHRS, CDR2 YFSETQ, per germline. Filled out from reference TRBV5-1 and TRBJ2-1, the complete variable domain reads KAGVTQTPRYLIKTRGQQVTLSCSPISGHRSVSWYQQTPGQGLQFLFEYFSETQRNKGNFPGRFSGRQFSNSRSEMNVSTLELGDSALYLCASSLSSSRSSYNEQFFGPGTRLTVL.

The V and J genes are TRBV5-1 and TRBJ2-5, with D perhaps matching TRBD1 (5 bases). Deletions cut 2 bases from V and 4 bases from J, with 15 bases between. The CDR3 extends over 15 amino acids. Looked up from germline, CDR1 is SGHRS and CDR2 is YFSETQ. The CDR3, as DNA: TGCGCCAGCAGCTTATCACAGTCGACAGTAGAGACCCAGTACTTC. This sequence encodes CASSLSQSTVETQYF.

The rearrangement links TRBV5-1 to TRBJ2-1; 9 bases align to TRBD2. The CDR3 extends over 15 amino acids. Germline V gene lookup returns CDR1 SGHRS and CDR2 YFSETQ. V gave up 7 bases and J gave up 0 bases; unmatched junction bases: 5. The DNA for the CDR3 is TGCGCCAGCCGACTAGCGGAAAGCTCCTACAATGAGCAGTTCTTC. This encodes CASRLAESSYNEQFF.

This clone was picked up one time. The V and J genes are TRBV11-2 and TRBJ2-3; 13 nucleotides line up with TRBD2. The germline gives CDR1 SGHAT, CDR2 FQNNGV. This CDR3 contains 18 residues. The V and J ends lost 1 base and 0 bases, in that order; junction bases with no gene match: 4. The CDR3 protein is CASSLGTSGSLSTDTQYF. CDR3 coding DNA: TGTGCCAGCAGCTTAGGGACTAGCGGGAGCCTCAGCACAGATACGCAGTATTTT. The full variable domain, completed using reference TRBV11-2 and TRBJ2-3, is EAGVAQSPRYKIIEKRQSVAFWCNPISGHATLYWYQQILGQGPKLLIQFQNNGVVDDSQLPKDRFSAERLKGVDSTLKIQPAKLEDSAVYLCASSLGTSGSLSTDTQYFGPGTRLTVL.

This clone was recorded a few times. The chain uses TRBV28 and TRBJ1-5; possibly TRBD1 for D (6 bases). This CDR3 is 15 amino acids long. Germline loops: CDR1 MDHEN, CDR2 SYDVKM. V was trimmed by 4 bases and J by 6 bases, leaving 16 bases between them. CDR3 loop: CASSSPTGKVQPQHF. The CDR3 DNA follows: TGTGCCAGCAGTTCCCCCACAGGGAAAGTTCAGCCCCAGCATTTT. Combining the CDR3 with reference TRBV28 and TRBJ1-5 gives the whole variable domain DVKVTQSSRYLVKRTGEKVFLECVQDMDHENMFWYRQDPGLGLRLIYFSYDVKMKEKGDIPEGYSVSREKKERFSLILESASTNQTSMYLCASSSPTGKVQPQHFGDGTRLSIL.

This rearrangement joins TRBV11-3 to TRBJ1-4; 7 bases are a match to TRBD1. Trimming cost V 3 bases and J 5 bases; bases outside gene matches: 3. CDR3 length: 14 residues. Germline V gene data show CDR1 as SGHNT and CDR2 as YENEEA. CDR3 sequence (DNA): TGTGCCAGCAGCTTGGGACAGATAAATGAAAAACTGTTTTTT. Amino acids: CASSLGQINEKLFF.

The chain links TRBV4-1 to TRBJ2-1, with TRBD2 identical over 10 bases. The CDR3 sequence is 15 residues long. The trim removed 6 bases at V and 3 bases at J, leaving 5 bases unmatched. Germline V gene data show CDR1 as MGHRA and CDR2 as YSYEKL. The CDR3 protein is CASREASGGYNEQFF. Written as DNA, the CDR3 is TGCGCCAGCAGAGAGGCTAGCGGGGGCTACAATGAGCAGTTCTTC.

J is TRBJ1-6 and V is TRBV5-1; possibly TRBD1 for D (5 bases). The CDR3 loop spans 16 amino acids. Germline V gene sequence: CDR1 SGHRS, CDR2 YFSETQ. The ends were cut back, 2 bases at V and 4 bases at J, with 13 bases in the middle. The CDR3 reads CASSLVSGPYNSPLHF. In DNA, the CDR3 is TGCGCCAGCAGCTTAGTCTCAGGGCCTTATAATTCACCCCTCCACTTT.

The chain links TRBV19 to TRBJ1-3; TRBD1 matches at 7 bases. The CDR3 runs 14 residues. Germline CDR1 is LNHDA and CDR2 is SQIVND (reference sequence). CDR3 loop: CATGQQISGNTIYF. DNA of the CDR3: TGTGCAACGGGACAGCAAATCTCTGGAAACACCATATATTTT.

The rearrangement uses TRBV19 and TRBJ1-2, with a weak D call TRBD1 (6 bases). This CDR3 is built from 16 residues. The germline gives CDR1 LNHDA, CDR2 SQIVND (reference sequence). V was shortened by 4 bases and J by 4 bases, with 19 bases between the two germline ends. The CDR3 region is CASSTIRGIGLYGYTF. The CDR3 bases are TGTGCCAGTAGTACAATAAGGGGGATCGGGCTCTATGGCTACACCTTC.

The chain employs TRBV7-8 and TRBJ2-7; D perhaps matches TRBD2 (6 bases). V was shortened by 1 base and J by 3 bases, with 16 bases between the two germline ends. The germline V gene has CDR1 SGHVS and CDR2 FQNEAQ. The CDR3 spans 16 residues. In DNA, the CDR3 is TGTGCCAGCAGCTTAGTGGTAGGGCTGACTAGCTACGAGCAGTACTTC. It specifies CASSLVVGLTSYEQYF.